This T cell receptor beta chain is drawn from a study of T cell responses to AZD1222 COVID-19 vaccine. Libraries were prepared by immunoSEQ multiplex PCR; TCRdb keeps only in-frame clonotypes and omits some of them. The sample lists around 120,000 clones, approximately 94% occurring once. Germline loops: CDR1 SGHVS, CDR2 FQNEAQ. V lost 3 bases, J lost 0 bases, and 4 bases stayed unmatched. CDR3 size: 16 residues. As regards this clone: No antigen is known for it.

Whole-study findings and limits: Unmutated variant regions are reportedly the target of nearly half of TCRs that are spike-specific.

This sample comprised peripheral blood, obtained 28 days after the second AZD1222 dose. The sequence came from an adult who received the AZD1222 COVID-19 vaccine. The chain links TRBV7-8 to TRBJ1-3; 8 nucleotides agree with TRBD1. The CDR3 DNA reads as TGTGCCAGCAGCTTCTCAGGGGGCGCCTCTGGAAACACCATATATTTT. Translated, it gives CASSFSGGASGNTIYF.